Reported below is one T cell receptor beta chain. From germline, CDR1 is SGHVS and CDR2 FQNEAQ. The CDR3 sequence is 17 residues long. V was pared by 1 base and J by 5 bases, with 12 bases of the junction left unmatched. Data came from immunoSEQ multiplex PCR; TCRdb stores just in-frame clones and leaves some out. Of millions of clones listed, about 92% are singletons. The sample comes from a study of shared clonotypes between healthy human individuals. Study background: For every donor, three CD4 naive, three CD4 memory, two CD8 naive and one CD8 memory plates were used.

Investigators divided CD4+ cells into CD45RA+ naive and CD45RA-negative memory subsets. J is TRBJ2-5 and V is TRBV7-8; 8 bases line up with TRBD1. This sequence was found in a young man in good health. Some clones in this sample may be carry-over from other donors' samples. The specimen sequenced was naive CD4+ T cells from PBMCs. The subset was: CD45RA+ positively selected. CDR3 in DNA: TGTGCCAGCAGCTTAGACCGGACAGGGCGGGTGGTGGAGACCCAGTACTTC. Translation: CASSLDRTGRVVETQYF. Based on the CDR3 plus reference TRBV7-8 and TRBJ2-5, the full variable domain is GAGVSQSPRYKVAKRGQDVALRCDPISGHVSLFWYQQALGQGPEFLTYFQNEAQLDKSGLPSDRFFAERPEGSVSTLKIQRTQQEDSAVYLCASSLDRTGRVVETQYFGPGTRLLVL.